The following is a TCR beta chain sequence with its context. Its antigen is still unknown. These data originate in a study of a mutant IDH1 vaccine in newly diagnosed glioma. As for time point: baseline, week 1 (first vaccination visit). As for treatment: pre-vaccination baseline after standard-of-care therapy. There are 14 residues in the CDR3. In germline, CDR1 is MNHEY, CDR2 SMNVEV (reference sequence). V lost 7 bases and J 4 bases, leaving 14 bases between the germline ends. TCRdb keeps only in-frame clones here, not all; method: immunoSEQ multiplex PCR. The sample has about 59,000 clones, about 90% seen once; the top ten hold approximately 2.4%. Findings of the study overall: No link was apparently found between pseudoprogression and changes in top peripheral T cell clonotypes.

The sequencing used PBMCs, collected from a glioma patient treated with radiotherapy, temozolomide or both. The chain employs TRBV27 and TRBJ2-1; D might be TRBD2 (5 bases). The sequence was obtained from a man between 45 and 60 years old with glioma. CDR3 residues: CASTQGGPYNEQFF. CDR3 DNA: TGTGCCAGCACCCAAGGAGGCCCTTACAATGAGCAGTTCTTC.